Listed here is a single T cell receptor (beta chain). At the DNA level, this CDR3 is encoded by other sequences in the same sample as well. The sample comes from a study of blood T cell repertoires in COVID-19. With 0 bases removed from V and 1 base from J, the gap between germline ends came to 5 bases. The CDR3 has 14 amino acids. The germline gives CDR1 SGHRS, CDR2 YFSETQ. This table comes from immunoSEQ multiplex PCR, and its TCRdb copy is limited to in-frame clones, with some not included. The sample yields 150,000 to 200,000 clones, approximately 81% seen once. This clonotype was obtained from a human donor with acute or convalescent COVID-19. The donor label of this sample is uncertain. The rearrangement uses TRBV5-1 and TRBJ1-5; unclear D gene. Sequencing input: peripheral blood. The CDR3 region is CASSLGGSNQPQHF. CDR3 coding DNA: TGCGCCAGCAGCTTGGGCGGAAGCAATCAGCCCCAGCATTTT.